These 8 T cell receptor beta chains share one sample of origin, sequenced in a study of shared clonotypes between healthy human individuals. Repertoires were generated with immunoSEQ multiplex PCR, while TCRdb's copy carries only in-frame clones and drops some. The sample has approximately 2,000,000 clones, 85% to 95% seen once. The specimen sequenced was naive CD4+ T cells from PBMCs. Subset meaning: CD45RA+ positively selected. Receptor source: a man younger than 30 in good health. Some clones in this sample may be carry-over from other donors' samples.

The rearrangement joins TRBV19 to TRBJ2-7; no definite D call. This CDR3 spans 12 amino acids. V shed 8 bases and J shed 0 bases, with 8 bases lying between them. The germline V gene encodes CDR1 LNHDA and CDR2 SQIVND (reference sequence). CDR3 in DNA: TGTGCCAGTTCTCACGGCTCCTACGAGCAGTACTTC. Translating gives CASSHGSYEQYF.

The chain uses TRBV10-2 and TRBJ2-3, with 12 positions matching TRBD2. V dropped 5 bases and J dropped 4; count of bases not matched to a gene: 10. The germline V gene has CDR1 WSHSY and CDR2 SAAADI. This CDR3 comprises 17 residues. For the CDR3, the DNA is TGCGCCAGCAGTAAAGTGGCTAGCGGGAGGGGCGCAGATACGCAGTATTTT. Translated, it gives CASSKVASGRGADTQYF.

V is TRBV18 and J is TRBJ1-2; D not resolved. The germline CDR1 and CDR2 sequences are KGHSH and LQKENI. Trimming shortened V by 1 base and J by 1 base, and 7 bases separated the two germline ends. The CDR3 length is 14 residues. CDR3 loop: CASSPLYVNYGYTF. CDR3 in DNA: TGTGCCAGCTCACCACTCTACGTTAACTATGGCTACACCTTC.

The chain carries TRBV5-4 and TRBJ1-1, with D possibly TRBD1 on 5 matching bases. The CDR3 totals 13 residues. V lost 7 bases and J lost 8, with 18 bases in between. Germline-derived CDR1 and CDR2 are SGHNT and YYREEE (reference sequence). CDR3 residues: CASSSVRDPEAFF. DNA of the CDR3: TGTGCCAGCTCCAGCGTCAGGGACCCCGAAGCTTTCTTT.

The chain recombines TRBV7-2 with TRBJ1-1, with D possibly matching TRBD1 (5 bases). Trimming removed 8 bases from V and 1 base from J, with 11 bases in between. The CDR3 spans 13 residues. Germline CDR1 and CDR2: SGHTA and FQGNSA. The CDR3 DNA reads TGTGCCAGCCGGACACAGCCGAACACTGAAGCTTTCTTT. Translation: CASRTQPNTEAFF.

The chain employs TRBV5-4 and TRBJ2-7; D is undetermined. This CDR3 region has 17 residues. V was pared by 4 bases and J by 0 bases, with 20 bases between. Looked up from germline, CDR1 is SGHNT and CDR2 is YYREEE (reference sequence). The CDR3 is CASSTWVGGRSSYEQYF. The CDR3 DNA reads as TGTGCCAGCAGCACCTGGGTAGGCGGACGGAGCTCCTACGAGCAGTACTTC.

V and J are TRBV30 and TRBJ1-5; D ambiguous. The CDR3 runs to 14 residues. Trimming pared 1 base from V and 2 bases from J, leaving 9 bases between. The V gene's germline CDR1 is GTSNPN and CDR2 SVGIG (reference sequence). CDR3 bases: TGTGCCTGGAGTGCCACTAATGGCAATCAGCCCCAGCATTTT. This sequence encodes CAWSATNGNQPQHF.

V gene TRBV7-8 combines with J gene TRBJ2-2, with TRBD2 matching 8 bases. This CDR3 has 16 amino acids. J lost 5 bases, V lost 3 bases, and 8 bases had no gene match. Germline V gene data show CDR1 as SGHVS and CDR2 as FQNEAQ. CDR3 loop: CASSFFRGRNTGELFF. DNA of the CDR3: TGTGCCAGCAGCTTTTTTCGCGGGAGGAATACCGGGGAGCTGTTTTTT.